Sequencing of this T cell receptor (beta chain) was carried out in a study of T cell responses to AZD1222 COVID-19 vaccine. Notes on the study in general: Unmutated regions of variants are reportedly targeted by nearly half of spike-specific TCRs.

As for this clone: The antigen is unknown.

The V gene lost 6 bases and the J gene lost 5 bases, with 10 bases spanning the gap. Germline V gene lookup returns CDR1 SNHLY and CDR2 FYNNEI. CDR3 length: 12 residues. Assay: immunoSEQ multiplex PCR; the TCRdb copy retains only in-frame clones and omits some. This table holds around 99,000 clones, more than 80% found once. This chain joins TRBV2 and TRBJ1-2; D ambiguous. The TCR originated in an adult in good health. The specimen was peripheral blood, collected on day 0 of AZD1222 vaccination. CDR3 residues: CASRQTEYGYTF. The DNA for the CDR3 is TGTGCCAGCAGGCAAACAGAGTATGGCTACACCTTC.